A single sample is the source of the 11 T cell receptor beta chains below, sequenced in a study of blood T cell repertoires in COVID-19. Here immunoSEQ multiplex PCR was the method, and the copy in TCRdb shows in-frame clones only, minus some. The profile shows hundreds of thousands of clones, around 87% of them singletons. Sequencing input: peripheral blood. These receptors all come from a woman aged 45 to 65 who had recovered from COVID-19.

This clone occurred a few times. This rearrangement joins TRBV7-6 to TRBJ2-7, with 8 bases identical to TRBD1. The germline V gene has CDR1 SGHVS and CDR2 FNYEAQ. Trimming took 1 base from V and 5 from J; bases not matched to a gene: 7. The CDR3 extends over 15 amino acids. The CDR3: CASSLGGQGVDEQYF. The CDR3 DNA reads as TGTGCCAGCAGCTTAGGCGGACAGGGAGTCGACGAGCAGTACTTC.

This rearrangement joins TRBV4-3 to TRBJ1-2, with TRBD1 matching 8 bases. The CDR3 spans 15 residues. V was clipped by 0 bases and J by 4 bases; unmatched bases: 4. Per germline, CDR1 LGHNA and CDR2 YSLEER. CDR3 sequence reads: CASSQDRGQGYGYTF. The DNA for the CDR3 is TGCGCCAGCAGCCAAGACAGGGGGCAGGGCTATGGCTACACCTTC.

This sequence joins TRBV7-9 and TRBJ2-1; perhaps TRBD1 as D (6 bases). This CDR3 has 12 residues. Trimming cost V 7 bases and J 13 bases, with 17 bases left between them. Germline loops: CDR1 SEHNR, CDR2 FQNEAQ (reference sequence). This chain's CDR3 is CASTSTDSPQFF. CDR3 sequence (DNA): TGTGCCAGCACTTCGACGGACAGTCCACAGTTCTTC.

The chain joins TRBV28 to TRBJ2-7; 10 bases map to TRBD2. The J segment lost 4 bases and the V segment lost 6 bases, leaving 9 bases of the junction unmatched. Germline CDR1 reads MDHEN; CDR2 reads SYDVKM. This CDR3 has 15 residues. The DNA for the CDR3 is TGTGCCAGCAGCTCAGCAGCGGGAGGGTTGTACGAGCAGTACTTC. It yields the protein CASSSAAGGLYEQYF.

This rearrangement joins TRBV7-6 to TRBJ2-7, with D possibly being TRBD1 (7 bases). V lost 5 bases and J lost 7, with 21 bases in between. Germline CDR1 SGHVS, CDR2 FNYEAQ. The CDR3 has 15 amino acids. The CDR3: CASSLPGTAGREQYF. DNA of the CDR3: TGTGCCAGCAGCCTACCCGGGACAGCAGGGAGGGAGCAGTACTTC.

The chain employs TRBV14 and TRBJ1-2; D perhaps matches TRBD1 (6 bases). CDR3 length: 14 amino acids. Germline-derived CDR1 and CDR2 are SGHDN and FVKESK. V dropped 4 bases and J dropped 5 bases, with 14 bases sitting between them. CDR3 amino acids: CASSLGTPGYGYTF. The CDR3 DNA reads TGTGCCAGCAGCCTCGGGACACCAGGATATGGCTACACCTTC.

CDR3 in amino acids: CASSSTGSPPTDTQYF. The CDR3 nucleotides read TGTGCCAGCAGCTCTACAGGGTCGCCCCCCACAGATACGCAGTATTTT. This chain links TRBV7-2 with TRBJ2-3, with D maybe TRBD1 (6 bases). This CDR3 contains 16 residues. With 4 bases removed from V and 2 bases from J, the gap between germline ends came to 16 bases. Looked up from germline, CDR1 is SGHTA and CDR2 is FQGNSA.

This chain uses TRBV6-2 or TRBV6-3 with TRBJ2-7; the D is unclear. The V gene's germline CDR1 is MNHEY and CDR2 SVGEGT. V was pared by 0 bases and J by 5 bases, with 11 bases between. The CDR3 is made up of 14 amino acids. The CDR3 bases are TGTGCCAGCAGTTACTCGTTCTTACGGGACGAGCAGTACTTC. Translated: CASSYSFLRDEQYF.

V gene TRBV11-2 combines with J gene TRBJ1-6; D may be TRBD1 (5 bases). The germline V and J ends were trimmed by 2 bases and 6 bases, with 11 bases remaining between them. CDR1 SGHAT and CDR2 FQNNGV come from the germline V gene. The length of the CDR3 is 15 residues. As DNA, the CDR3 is TGTGCCAGCAGCTTAAGGCAGGGCCCTAATTCACCCCTCCACTTT. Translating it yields CASSLRQGPNSPLHF. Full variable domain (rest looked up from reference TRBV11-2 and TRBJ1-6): EAGVAQSPRYKIIEKRQSVAFWCNPISGHATLYWYQQILGQGPKLLIQFQNNGVVDDSQLPKDRFSAERLKGVDSTLKIQPAKLEDSAVYLCASSLRQGPNSPLHFGNGTRLTVT.

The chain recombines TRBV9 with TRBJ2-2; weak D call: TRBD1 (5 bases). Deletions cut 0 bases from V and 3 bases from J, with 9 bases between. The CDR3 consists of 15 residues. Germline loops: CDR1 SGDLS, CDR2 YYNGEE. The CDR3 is CASSVGGHYTGELFF. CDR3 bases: TGTGCCAGCAGCGTAGGAGGACATTACACCGGGGAGCTGTTTTTT.

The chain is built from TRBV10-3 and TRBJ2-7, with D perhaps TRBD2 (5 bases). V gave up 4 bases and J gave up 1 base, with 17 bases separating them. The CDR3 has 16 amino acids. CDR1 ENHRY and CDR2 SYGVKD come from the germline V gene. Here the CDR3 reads CAISGSDLRGSYEQYF. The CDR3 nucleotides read TGTGCCATCAGTGGATCGGACCTTCGGGGATCCTACGAGCAGTACTTC.